Each of the 22 T cell receptor beta chains below was sequenced from the same sample in a study of T cells after yellow fever vaccination. MiXCR was run by TCRdb on the 5' RACE reads, yielding one entry per CDR3 protein. The sample lists about 350,000 distinct CDR3 sequences; about 7.8% were seen once. This specimen was PBMCs, taken 35 to 50 days after the first yellow fever vaccination. The receptor source for this set is a man between 18 and 35 years old who received the YFV17D yellow fever vaccine.

The chain uses TRBV28 and TRBJ2-1, with TRBD2 matching 14 bases. V shed 9 bases and J 11 bases; nucleotides not matched to a gene: 9. The CDR3 has 14 amino acids. CDR1 and CDR2 (germline): MDHEN, SYDVKM. CDR3 sequence: CASILGTSGGKQFF. The CDR3 nucleotides read TGTGCCAGTATTTTAGGGACTAGCGGGGGCAAGCAGTTCTTC.

This clonotype showed up just a few times. V usage is TRBV25-1 and J usage is TRBJ2-7; D not certain. There are 13 residues in the CDR3. With 0 bases removed from V and 3 bases from J, the gap between germline ends came to 6 bases. The germline V gene has CDR1 MGHDK and CDR2 SYGVNS. In nucleotides, the CDR3 is TGTGCCAGCAGTGAATATGCGAACTACGAGCAGTACTTC. Translating gives CASSEYANYEQYF.

This clonotype was detected only a few times. This chain's CDR3 is CASSQDREDLNTEAFF. The CDR3 DNA reads TGTGCCAGCAGCCAAGATCGGGAAGACCTGAACACTGAAGCTTTCTTT. The chain employs TRBV3-1 and TRBJ1-1, with D hard to call. The CDR3 runs 16 residues. V lost 0 bases to trimming and J lost 0 bases, with 11 bases between them. Germline CDR1 LGHDT, CDR2 YNNKEL (reference sequence).

This clonotype was seen a handful of times. V gene TRBV12-3 or TRBV12-4 combines with J gene TRBJ2-7; no firm D call. The CDR3 consists of 13 residues. Trimming cost V 5 bases and J 3 bases, with 11 bases left between them. CDR3 loop: CASSLLWGYEQYF. The CDR3 DNA reads TGTGCCAGCAGTCTCTTATGGGGCTACGAGCAGTACTTC.

This chain uses TRBV20-1 with TRBJ2-7, with a weak D call TRBD2 (5 bases). Per the germline V gene, CDR1 is DFQATT and CDR2 is SNEGSKA (reference sequence). V was shortened by 0 bases and J by 3 bases, with 15 bases between the two germline ends. The length of the CDR3 is 15 residues. CDR3 nucleotide sequence: TGCAGTGCTAGAGATCTCAGCGGCGACGTCTACGAGCAGTACTTC. Its translation: CSARDLSGDVYEQYF.

The chain combines TRBV5-6 with TRBJ1-1; 8 bases align to TRBD1. The V and J ends lost 0 bases and 4 bases, in that order; junction bases with no gene match: 8. Looked up from germline, CDR1 is SGHDT and CDR2 is YYEEEE. CDR3 length: 16 amino acids. Here the CDR3 reads CASSLGLAGGFTEAFF. The CDR3 DNA reads as TGTGCCAGCAGCTTGGGCCTAGCAGGGGGCTTCACTGAAGCTTTCTTT.

The chain joins TRBV7-9 to TRBJ2-5; a possible D gene is TRBD2 (6 bases). V lost 5 bases and J 5 bases, leaving 12 bases between the germline ends. CDR1 is SEHNR, CDR2 FQNEAQ, per germline (reference sequence). The CDR3 covers 13 residues. The CDR3 loop reads CASSPLGGETQYF. In nucleotides, the CDR3 is TGTGCCAGCAGCCCCCTCGGAGGGGAGACCCAGTACTTC.

The gene calls are TRBV10-3 and TRBJ1-1; D remains unclear. The CDR3 has 12 amino acids. V gave up 2 bases and J gave up 6 bases, with 7 bases separating them. Germline V gene data show CDR1 as ENHRY and CDR2 as SYGVKD. CDR3 loop: CAISEVPPEAFF. CDR3 DNA sequence: TGTGCCATCAGTGAGGTCCCGCCTGAAGCTTTCTTT.

This rearrangement joins TRBV5-4 to TRBJ1-2; no firm D call. The CDR3 extends over 12 amino acids. Trimming removed 5 bases from V and 8 bases from J, with 13 bases in between. Germline V gives CDR1 SGHNT, CDR2 YYREEE (reference sequence). CDR3 DNA sequence: TGTGCCAGCAGTGAGGGAATAGGCGGCTACACCTTC. Translation: CASSEGIGGYTF. The full variable domain, rest sourced from reference TRBV5-4 and TRBJ1-2, is ETGVTQSPTHLIKTRGQQVTLRCSSQSGHNTVSWYQQALGQGPQFIFQYYREEENGRGNFPPRFSGLQFPNYSSELNVNALELDDSALYLCASSEGIGGYTFGSGTRLTVV.

This sequence joins TRBV20-1 and TRBJ1-3; tentative D call: TRBD1 (5 bases). Trimming removed 5 bases at V and 0 bases at J, with 11 bases between. In germline, CDR1 is DFQATT, CDR2 SNEGSKA (reference sequence). The CDR3 covers 14 residues. Here the CDR3 DNA reads TGCAGTGCTGCCGACAGCAACTCTGGAAACACCATATATTTT. Translation: CSAADSNSGNTIYF.

This clonotype was found a few times. This chain joins TRBV12-3 or TRBV12-4 and TRBJ1-1; D remains unclear. Trimming removed 4 bases from V and 4 bases from J, with 10 bases in between. The CDR3 consists of 13 residues. This chain's CDR3 is CASSSKWGTEAFF. Here the CDR3 DNA reads TGTGCCAGCAGTTCCAAGTGGGGCACTGAAGCTTTCTTT.

CDR3 residues: CASRTAGEALEQYF. DNA for the CDR3: TGTGCCAGTAGAACGGCGGGGGAGGCTCTCGAGCAGTACTTC. The V gene is TRBV19, the J gene TRBJ2-7; 7 nucleotides align to TRBD2. CDR1 and CDR2 from the germline V gene are LNHDA and SQIVND (reference sequence). CDR3 size: 14 residues. Unmatched junction bases numbered 11, after V lost 6 bases and J lost 6 bases. Drawing the rest from reference TRBV19 and TRBJ2-7, the complete variable domain is DGGITQSPKYLFRKEGQNVTLSCEQNLNHDAMYWYRQDPGQGLRLIYYSQIVNDFQKGDIAEGYSVSREKKESFPLTVTSAQKNPTAFYLCASRTAGEALEQYFGPGTRLTVT.

This clonotype was observed at least ten times. This sequence joins TRBV20-1 and TRBJ1-1; possible D gene TRBD1, 6 bases. Between the trimmed V and J ends, which lost 5 bases and 1 base, there was a span of 17 bases. Germline values: CDR1 DFQATT, CDR2 SNEGSKA (reference sequence). The CDR3 covers 15 residues. The CDR3, as DNA: TGCAGTGCTTGGTCCTCGGGACACCCGAACACTGAAGCTTTCTTT. This translates into CSAWSSGHPNTEAFF.

This clonotype was recorded a few times. This chain links TRBV4-1 with TRBJ1-3; D unclear. Germline CDR1 and CDR2: MGHRA and YSYEKL. Trimming pared 2 bases from V and 0 bases from J, leaving 8 bases between. This CDR3 has 15 amino acids. The CDR3 spells CASSQLAGSGNTIYF. As DNA, the CDR3 is TGCGCCAGCAGCCAACTGGCCGGCTCTGGAAACACCATATATTTT.

The chain joins TRBV7-2 to TRBJ2-5, with 11 bases identical to TRBD2. This CDR3 is built from 16 residues. V lost 1 base and J lost 2; bases outside the gene matches: 3. Germline V gene sequence: CDR1 SGHTA, CDR2 FQGNSA. Written as DNA, the CDR3 is TGTGCCAGCAGCTTAGTGGTAGCGGGGGGGCAAGAGACCCAGTACTTC. Its translation is CASSLVVAGGQETQYF. Combining the CDR3 with reference TRBV7-2 and TRBJ2-5 gives the whole variable domain GAGVSQSPSNKVTEKGKDVELRCDPISGHTALYWYRQSLGQGLEFLIYFQGNSAPDKSGLPSDRFSAERTGGSVSTLTIQRTQQEDSAVYLCASSLVVAGGQETQYFGPGTRLLVL.

This clonotype was picked up a small number of times. The V gene is TRBV7-9, the J gene TRBJ2-5, with unresolved D. This CDR3 is built from 11 residues. Germline values: CDR1 SEHNR, CDR2 FQNEAQ (reference sequence). Trimming removed 4 bases from V and 3 bases from J, with 3 bases in between. CDR3 in DNA: TGTGCCAGCAGCTACGAAGAGACCCAGTACTTC. This gives the protein CASSYEETQYF.

V is TRBV5-1 and J is TRBJ1-1, with a weak D call TRBD1 (5 bases). The CDR3 has 13 residues. Germline lookup yields CDR1 SGHRS and CDR2 YFSETQ. With 3 bases removed from V and 6 bases from J, the gap between germline ends came to 12 bases. This CDR3 is CASSSAQDAEAFF. In DNA, the CDR3 is TGCGCCAGCAGCTCTGCACAGGACGCTGAAGCTTTCTTT. The entire variable domain, with the rest obtained from reference TRBV5-1 and TRBJ1-1, is as follows: KAGVTQTPRYLIKTRGQQVTLSCSPISGHRSVSWYQQTPGQGLQFLFEYFSETQRNKGNFPGRFSGRQFSNSRSEMNVSTLELGDSALYLCASSSAQDAEAFFGQGTRLTVV.

This chain links TRBV7-9 with TRBJ1-1; no definite D call. The CDR3 has 13 residues. The germline V gene has CDR1 SEHNR and CDR2 FQNEAQ (reference sequence). Trimming left V 4 bases short and J 1 base short, with 7 bases between. As DNA, the CDR3 is TGTGCCAGCAGCTGGACGTCGAACACTGAAGCTTTCTTT. It encodes CASSWTSNTEAFF. The full variable domain, rest sourced from reference TRBV7-9 and TRBJ1-1, is DTGVSQNPRHKITKRGQNVTFRCDPISEHNRLYWYRQTLGQGPEFLTYFQNEAQLEKSRLLSDRFSAERPKGSFSTLEIQRTEQGDSAMYLCASSWTSNTEAFFGQGTRLTVV.

The chain is built from TRBV7-3 and TRBJ2-1; 7 nucleotides align to TRBD2. Germline V gene sequence: CDR1 SGHTA, CDR2 FQGTGA. The length of the CDR3 is 14 residues. V shed 1 base, J shed 10 bases, and the junction held 7 bases outside the gene matches. CDR3 amino acids: CASSLRAGLDEQFF. CDR3 in DNA: TGTGCCAGCAGCTTAAGGGCCGGACTAGACGAGCAGTTCTTC.

The table lists this clonotype with many counts. This sequence joins TRBV7-6 and TRBJ2-3, with D possibly matching TRBD2 (6 bases). V lost 3 bases, J lost 1 base, and 14 bases lay in between. Germline V gene data show CDR1 as SGHVS and CDR2 as FNYEAQ. This CDR3 has 16 amino acids. The CDR3 sequence is CASSFGGAGRTDTQYF. The CDR3, as DNA: TGTGCCAGCAGCTTTGGGGGAGCGGGCCGCACAGATACGCAGTATTTT.

This clonotype showed up just a few times. This rearrangement joins TRBV20-1 to TRBJ1-2; D is unclear. Trimming shortened V by 6 bases and J by 7 bases, and 12 bases separated the two germline ends. The germline gives CDR1 DFQATT, CDR2 SNEGSKA (reference sequence). CDR3 length: 11 residues. This CDR3 is CSASALGGYTF. In DNA form, the CDR3 reads TGCAGTGCCTCGGCATTGGGTGGCTACACCTTC.

The chain couples TRBV6-1 to TRBJ1-1, with D hard to call. The CDR3 has 16 amino acids. Trimming removed 2 bases from V and 4 bases from J, with 17 bases in between. Germline V gene sequence: CDR1 MNHNS, CDR2 SASEGT. The CDR3, as DNA: TGTGCCAGCAGTGAACCCCGGGGTTATTGGGGCACTGAAGCTTTCTTT. Amino acid sequence: CASSEPRGYWGTEAFF.